Here is one T cell receptor (beta chain) with its context. What it binds is not known. One end of the junction is discordant with germline, which a read error may explain. The data originate from a study of T cells after yellow fever vaccination. The wider study: Preparation of the low-cell-number fractions used SMART-Seq v4 Ultra Low Input. General observations from the study: There was a small share of clonotypes that showed up in both the CD4 and CD8 compartments. Within FACS-sorted repertoires, abundant clonotypes contaminating from the bulk population could be present.

Per germline, CDR1 LGHDT and CDR2 YNNKEL (reference sequence). This CDR3 region has 18 residues. Template-switching 5'RACE yielded the TCR cDNA; a universal primer site and UMIs were added in the process. Using its own MiXCR run on the 5' RACE reads, TCRdb lists one record per CDR3 protein. Found here are 500,000 to 650,000 distinct CDR3 sequences, roughly a sixth of them singletons; the top ten hold roughly 17%. This sequence was found in a man between 18 and 29 years old who received the YFV17D yellow fever vaccine. Sequenced material: PBMCs, taken around 5 days after the first yellow fever vaccination. The chain couples TRBV3-1 to TRBJ2-3; D unresolved. Written as DNA, the CDR3 is TGTACCAGCAGTTTATTTCTGGCGGACGGACGAATCACAGATACGCAGTATTTT. Translated: CTSSLFLADGRITDTQYF.